One sample yielded the 18 T cell receptor beta chains listed below, sequenced in a study of cytomegalovirus exposure and HLA in healthy donors. The primer mix had 60 Vbeta and 13 Jbeta primers. TCRdb's table, derived via immunoSEQ multiplex PCR, lists solely in-frame clones and lacks some. This table holds approximately 77,000 clones, about 76% found once. The sample was PBMCs. These TCRs come from a male donor in good health and CMV-seropositive.

This chain joins TRBV9 and TRBJ2-3, with TRBD2 as a possible D gene (6 bases). The CDR3 contains 16 residues. The germline gives CDR1 SGDLS, CDR2 YYNGEE. V was pared by 2 bases and J by 1 base, with 14 bases between. CDR3 protein: CASSVGGSSGTDTQYF. CDR3 nucleotides: TGTGCCAGCAGCGTCGGAGGGAGTTCGGGCACAGATACGCAGTATTTT.

The rearrangement uses TRBV30 and TRBJ1-5; 11 nucleotides line up with TRBD1. This CDR3 comprises 14 residues. Germline V gene data show CDR1 as GTSNPN and CDR2 as SVGIG (reference sequence). V lost 1 base to trimming and J lost 7 bases; unmatched junction nucleotides: 3. The CDR3 DNA reads TGTGCCTGGAGTGGGACAGGGGGCCGACAGCCCCAGCATTTT. This gives the protein CAWSGTGGRQPQHF. The full variable domain, completed using reference TRBV30 and TRBJ1-5, is SQTIHQWPATLVQPVGSPLSLECTVEGTSNPNLYWYRQAAGRGLQLLFYSVGIGQISSEVPQNLSASRPQDRQFILSSKKLLLSDSGFYLCAWSGTGGRQPQHFGDGTRLSIL.

The chain links TRBV7-9 to TRBJ1-2; no clear D gene. V gave up 5 bases and J gave up 4 bases, with 11 bases separating them. CDR1 and CDR2 (germline): SEHNR, FQNEAQ (reference sequence). The CDR3 covers 13 residues. The CDR3 DNA reads as TGTGCCAGCAGCAAAGAAGGCGGCTATGGCTACACCTTC. Residues: CASSKEGGYGYTF.

This clone was recorded a few times. The chain uses TRBV29-1 and TRBJ2-7, with a tentative D call TRBD1 (6 bases). This CDR3 comprises 13 residues. V shed 7 bases and J shed 3 bases, with 16 bases lying between them. Germline assignment: CDR1 SQVTM and CDR2 ANQGSEA. CDR3 protein: CSAGTRGGYEQYF. The CDR3 DNA reads TGCAGCGCCGGAACGCGAGGGGGCTACGAGCAGTACTTC.

The chain recombines TRBV5-1 with TRBJ2-3; no definite D call. Trimming removed 0 bases at V and 0 bases at J, with 5 bases between. The V gene's germline CDR1 is SGHRS and CDR2 YFSETQ. CDR3 length: 14 amino acids. The CDR3 loop reads CASSLGRSTDTQYF. In nucleotides, the CDR3 is TGCGCCAGCAGCTTGGGCAGGAGCACAGATACGCAGTATTTT. Together with reference TRBV5-1 and TRBJ2-3, the CDR3 gives the full variable domain: KAGVTQTPRYLIKTRGQQVTLSCSPISGHRSVSWYQQTPGQGLQFLFEYFSETQRNKGNFPGRFSGRQFSNSRSEMNVSTLELGDSALYLCASSLGRSTDTQYFGPGTRLTVL.

Comment on this clone: The final CDR3 position lacks the conserved phenylalanine or tryptophan, pointing to a likely read error. V gene TRBV30 combines with J gene TRBJ2-7; weak D call: TRBD2 (5 bases). CDR3 length: 14 amino acids. V shed 0 bases and J shed 3 bases, with 12 bases lying between them. Germline loops: CDR1 GTSNPN, CDR2 SVGIG (reference sequence). CDR3 bases: TGTGCCTGGAGTGTTTTGGGAGAAGTCTACGAGCAGTACTCC. Residues: CAWSVLGEVYEQYS.

The rearrangement links TRBV30 to TRBJ2-7; 8 bases match TRBD2. This CDR3 comprises 16 residues. Germline CDR1 and CDR2: GTSNPN and SVGIG (reference sequence). The V segment lost 2 bases and the J segment 3 bases; nucleotides outside the gene matches: 12. The CDR3 reads CAWSPRLLADHYEQYF. In DNA, the CDR3 is TGTGCCTGGAGTCCCCGTTTACTAGCGGACCACTACGAGCAGTACTTC.

The rearrangement uses TRBV6-6 and TRBJ1-4; D possibly corresponds to TRBD1 (6 bases). CDR1 MNHNY and CDR2 SVGAGI come from the germline V gene (reference sequence). The V gene lost 7 bases and the J gene lost 7 bases, with 13 bases spanning the gap. The CDR3 has 13 residues. CDR3 in DNA: TGTGCCAGCACTCCGGGGGGCTCTGAAAAACTGTTTTTT. It specifies CASTPGGSEKLFF.

This clone was observed a single time. This chain links TRBV18 with TRBJ2-5; weak D call: TRBD2 (5 bases). Germline V CDR1 and CDR2: KGHSH, LQKENI. CDR3 length: 17 residues. Trimming left V 0 bases short and J 5 bases short, with 19 bases between. CDR3: CASSPPTLNGMRETQYF. The CDR3 DNA is TGTGCCAGCTCACCACCTACGCTTAACGGGATGAGGGAGACCCAGTACTTC.

The CDR3 spells CASSLSSGRAGEQFF. CDR3 nucleotide sequence: TGCGCCAGCAGCTTGAGTAGCGGGAGGGCCGGAGAGCAGTTCTTC. The V gene is TRBV5-1, the J gene TRBJ2-1; 11 bases are a match to TRBD2. Germline CDR1 SGHRS, CDR2 YFSETQ. V lost 1 base and J lost 10; bases outside the gene matches: 7. The CDR3 is 15 amino acids.

This sequence joins TRBV19 and TRBJ2-3; the match to TRBD1 covers 8 bases. The length of the CDR3 is 14 residues. Germline loops: CDR1 LNHDA, CDR2 SQIVND (reference sequence). Trimming took 5 bases from V and 2 from J; bases not matched to a gene: 3. CDR3 DNA: TGTGCCAGTAGTCGGACAGGGATCACAGATACGCAGTATTTT. As protein: CASSRTGITDTQYF. The full variable domain, with the rest looked up from reference TRBV19 and TRBJ2-3, is DGGITQSPKYLFRKEGQNVTLSCEQNLNHDAMYWYRQDPGQGLRLIYYSQIVNDFQKGDIAEGYSVSREKKESFPLTVTSAQKNPTAFYLCASSRTGITDTQYFGPGTRLTVL.

This clone showed up just once. The chain has TRBV18 and TRBJ1-1, with D possibly TRBD1 on 5 matching bases. The germline V gene has CDR1 KGHSH and CDR2 LQKENI. This CDR3 comprises 13 residues. Trimming removed 2 bases from V and 3 bases from J, with 7 bases in between. CDR3 sequence reads: CASSPDSYTEAFF. CDR3 sequence (DNA): TGTGCCAGCTCACCAGACAGCTACACTGAAGCTTTCTTT.

Comment on this clone: The junction does not match germline at one end; this may be a read error. The rearrangement uses TRBV6-5 and TRBJ2-1; D not resolved. The CDR3 loop spans 13 amino acids. Germline CDR1 MNHEY, CDR2 SVGAGI. The CDR3 sequence is CASSDSPEDEQFF. CDR3 DNA: TGTGCCAGCAGTGACTCTCCCGAGGATGAGCAGTTCTTC.

Regarding this clone: The junction shows a germline mismatch at one end, possibly a read error. The sample contains more than one DNA sequence encoding this CDR3. In nucleotides, the CDR3 is TGCGCCATCAGCGGACAGATTGGCTACACCTTC. It is translated as CAISGQIGYTF. The genes are TRBV10-3 and TRBJ1-2; tentative D call: TRBD1 (6 bases). The CDR3 has 11 amino acids. CDR1 is ENHRY and CDR2 is SYGVKD in the germline V gene.

V usage is TRBV6-1 and J usage is TRBJ1-5; D remains unclear. Germline assignment: CDR1 MNHNS and CDR2 SASEGT. Trimming took 6 bases from V and 4 from J, leaving 10 bases between them. This CDR3 comprises 13 residues. The CDR3 is CASRARENQPQHF. DNA for the CDR3: TGTGCCAGCAGGGCCCGGGAGAATCAGCCCCAGCATTTT.

For the CDR3, the DNA is TGTGCCAGCAGTGCCTCAGGGTACGCAGATACGCAGTATTTT. This encodes CASSASGYADTQYF. The rearrangement uses TRBV2 and TRBJ2-3, with TRBD1 as a possible D gene (5 bases). Germline values: CDR1 SNHLY, CDR2 FYNNEI. CDR3 length: 14 residues. V dropped 4 bases and J dropped 4 bases, with 12 bases sitting between them.

The V call is TRBV4-1, the J call TRBJ2-7; TRBD2 agrees at 8 bases. V shed 4 bases, J shed 6 bases, and the junction held 17 bases outside the gene matches. From germline, CDR1 is MGHRA and CDR2 YSYEKL. This CDR3 is built from 17 residues. The CDR3 here is CASSPLLTGTSTSEQYF. CDR3 DNA: TGCGCCAGCAGCCCTTTACTGACCGGGACTAGTACGAGCGAGCAGTACTTC.

The chain couples TRBV7-2 to TRBJ2-7, with a tentative D call TRBD1 (6 bases). CDR1 and CDR2 (germline): SGHTA, FQGNSA. The CDR3 consists of 14 residues. With 3 bases removed from V and 2 bases from J, the gap between germline ends came to 11 bases. CDR3 sequence: CASSFERTAYEQYF. CDR3 in DNA: TGTGCCAGCAGCTTCGAGCGGACAGCCTACGAGCAGTACTTC. Based on the CDR3 plus reference TRBV7-2 and TRBJ2-7, the full variable domain is GAGVSQSPSNKVTEKGKDVELRCDPISGHTALYWYRQSLGQGLEFLIYFQGNSAPDKSGLPSDRFSAERTGGSVSTLTIQRTQQEDSAVYLCASSFERTAYEQYFGPGTRLTVT.